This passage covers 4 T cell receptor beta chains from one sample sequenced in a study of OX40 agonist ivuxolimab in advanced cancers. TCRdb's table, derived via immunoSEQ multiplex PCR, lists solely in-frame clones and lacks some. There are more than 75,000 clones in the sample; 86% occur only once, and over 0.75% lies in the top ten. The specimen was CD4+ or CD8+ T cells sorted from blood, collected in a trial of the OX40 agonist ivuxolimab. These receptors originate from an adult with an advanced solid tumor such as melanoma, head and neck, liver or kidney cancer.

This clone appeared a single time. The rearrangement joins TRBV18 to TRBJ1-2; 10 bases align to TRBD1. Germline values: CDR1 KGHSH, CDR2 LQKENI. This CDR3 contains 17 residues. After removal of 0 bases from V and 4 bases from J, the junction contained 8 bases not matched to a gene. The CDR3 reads CASSPPGTGASSYGYTF. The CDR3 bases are TGTGCCAGCTCACCACCCGGGACAGGGGCCTCTAGCTATGGCTACACCTTC.

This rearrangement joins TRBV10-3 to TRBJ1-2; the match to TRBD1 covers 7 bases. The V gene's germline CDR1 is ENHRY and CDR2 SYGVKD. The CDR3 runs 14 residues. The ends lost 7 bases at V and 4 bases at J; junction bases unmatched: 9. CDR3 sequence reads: CAIKGNRDSYGYTF. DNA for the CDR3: TGTGCCATCAAGGGGAACCGGGACAGCTATGGCTACACCTTC.

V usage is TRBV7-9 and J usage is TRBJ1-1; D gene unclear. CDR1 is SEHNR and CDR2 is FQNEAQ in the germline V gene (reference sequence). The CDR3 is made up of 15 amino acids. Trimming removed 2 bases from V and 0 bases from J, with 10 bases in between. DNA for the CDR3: TGTGCCAGCAGCTTAAGTCAGGCGATGAACACTGAAGCTTTCTTT. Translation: CASSLSQAMNTEAFF. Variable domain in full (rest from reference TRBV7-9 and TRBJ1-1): DTGVSQNPRHKITKRGQNVTFRCDPISEHNRLYWYRQTLGQGPEFLTYFQNEAQLEKSRLLSDRFSAERPKGSFSTLEIQRTEQGDSAMYLCASSLSQAMNTEAFFGQGTRLTVV.

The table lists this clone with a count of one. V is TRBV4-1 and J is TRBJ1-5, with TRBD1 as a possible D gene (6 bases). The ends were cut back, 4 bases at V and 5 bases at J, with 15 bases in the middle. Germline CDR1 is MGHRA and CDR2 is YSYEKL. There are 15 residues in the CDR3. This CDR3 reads CASSLGTGHYQPQHF. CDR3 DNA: TGCGCCAGCAGCCTCGGGACGGGACATTATCAGCCCCAGCATTTT.